The subject of this entry is one TCR beta chain. Its antigen is not identified. The protocol was immunoSEQ multiplex PCR, while the TCRdb copy is restricted to in-frame clones and leaves out a portion. The data hold around 150,000 clones, with over 75% observed a single time. This specimen belongs to a study of T cell responses to AZD1222 COVID-19 vaccine. Study-wide points: There were vaccine-associated CD4 TCRs across spike, dominant at 160-218 and 743-854.

Recipients boosted at about 4 weeks or about 12 weeks are pooled. CDR1 is MNHEY and CDR2 is SVGAGI in the germline V gene. Trimming shortened V by 10 bases and J by 0 bases, and 18 bases separated the two germline ends. CDR3 size: 15 residues. Sequencing was performed on peripheral blood, taken 28 days after the second AZD1222 dose. The chain combines TRBV6-5 with TRBJ1-1; D gene unclear. This receptor was identified in an adult who received the AZD1222 COVID-19 vaccine. The CDR3 DNA reads as TGTGCCACCGTGGCGGCCCGGCAGATGAACACTGAAGCTTTCTTT. Protein: CATVAARQMNTEAFF.